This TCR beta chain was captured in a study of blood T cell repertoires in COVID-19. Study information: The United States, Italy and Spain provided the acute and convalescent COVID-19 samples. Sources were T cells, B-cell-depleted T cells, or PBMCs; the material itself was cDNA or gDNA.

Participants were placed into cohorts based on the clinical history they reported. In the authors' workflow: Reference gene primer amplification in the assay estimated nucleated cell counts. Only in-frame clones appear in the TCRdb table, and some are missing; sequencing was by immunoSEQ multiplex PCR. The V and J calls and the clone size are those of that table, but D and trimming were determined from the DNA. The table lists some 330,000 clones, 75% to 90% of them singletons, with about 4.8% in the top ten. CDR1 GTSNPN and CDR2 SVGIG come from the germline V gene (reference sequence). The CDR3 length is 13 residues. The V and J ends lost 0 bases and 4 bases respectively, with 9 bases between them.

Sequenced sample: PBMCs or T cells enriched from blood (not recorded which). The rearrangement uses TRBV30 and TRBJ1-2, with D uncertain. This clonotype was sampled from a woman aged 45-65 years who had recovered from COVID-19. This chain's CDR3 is CAWSVQATYGYTF. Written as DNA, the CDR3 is TGTGCCTGGAGTGTTCAGGCCACCTATGGCTACACCTTC.